One and the same sample provided the 9 T cell receptor beta chains below, sequenced in a study of OX40 agonist ivuxolimab in advanced cancers. The protocol was immunoSEQ multiplex PCR, while the TCRdb copy is restricted to in-frame clones and leaves out a portion. The data contain roughly 6,000 clones, around 81% of them singletons. The specimen was CD4+ or CD8+ T cells sorted from blood, collected in a trial of the OX40 agonist ivuxolimab. These receptors were collected from an adult with an advanced solid tumor such as melanoma, head and neck, liver or kidney cancer.

J is TRBJ1-2 and V is TRBV7-3; D is possibly TRBD1 (5 bases). Trimming shortened V by 0 bases and J by 3 bases, and 17 bases separated the two germline ends. The germline V gene has CDR1 SGHTA and CDR2 FQGTGA. This CDR3 has 17 residues. CDR3 in DNA: TGTGCCAGCAGCTTAACTCCGACCGGGGGAGAGGACTATGGCTACACCTTC. It codes for CASSLTPTGGEDYGYTF.

This rearrangement joins TRBV7-6 to TRBJ2-3; D may be TRBD2 (5 bases). The CDR3 totals 15 residues. Trimming took 3 bases from V and 1 from J, leaving 11 bases between them. The germline gives CDR1 SGHVS, CDR2 FNYEAQ. CDR3 in DNA: TGTGCCAGCAGCTTGGGAGCCAAACGCACAGATACGCAGTATTTT. Its translation is CASSLGAKRTDTQYF.

The chain recombines TRBV10-1 with TRBJ2-7; 9 nucleotides agree with TRBD1. Germline trimming cut 7 bases from V and 6 bases from J; bases unmatched to any gene: 13. The germline gives CDR1 WNHNN, CDR2 SYGVQD (reference sequence). This CDR3 has 15 amino acids. In nucleotides, the CDR3 is TGCGCCAGCACCTGGGTTGGGGACAGGGTCTCCGAGCAGTACTTC. Amino acids: CASTWVGDRVSEQYF.

The rearrangement links TRBV23-1 to TRBJ1-1, with 7 nucleotides matching TRBD1. Being an ORF, TRBV23-1 has a function that is uncertain. The CDR3 is 16 residues long. After removal of 0 bases from V and 1 base from J, the junction contained 5 bases not matched to a gene. The CDR3 DNA follows: TGCGCCAGCAGTCAATCTTCCGGGACAGAGAACACTGAAGCTTTCTTT. It translates to CASSQSSGTENTEAFF.

This clone was recorded only once. V is TRBV11-3 and J is TRBJ2-1; TRBD2 matches 8 bases. Germline V CDR1 and CDR2: SGHNT, YENEEA. The CDR3 extends over 16 amino acids. Trimming removed 0 bases from V and 9 bases from J; junction bases left unmatched: 10. In nucleotides, the CDR3 is TGTGCCAGCAGCTTAGACCCGGGGGGGCGTCTTTCTGAGCAGTTCTTC. As protein: CASSLDPGGRLSEQFF.

A remark on this clone: One end of the junction is discordant with germline, which a read error may explain. This sequence joins TRBV7-7 and TRBJ2-5; 8 positions agree with TRBD2. This CDR3 region has 13 residues. Germline V CDR1 and CDR2: SSHAT, FNYEAQ (reference sequence). This CDR3 reads CASRRSGEETQYF. The CDR3 coding sequence is TGTGCTAGCAGGCGTAGCGGGGAAGAGACCCAGTACTTC.

This clone was detected only once. The gene calls are TRBV29-1 and TRBJ2-7, with TRBD2 matching over 7 bases. Germline loops: CDR1 SQVTM, CDR2 ANQGSEA. J gave up 5 bases and V 7 bases, and 11 bases lay outside the gene matches. CDR3 length: 13 residues. The CDR3 sequence is CSAGAGLDDEQYF. CDR3 DNA sequence: TGCAGCGCAGGAGCGGGGTTAGACGACGAGCAGTACTTC.

CDR3 amino acids: CASSLSSQETQYF. For the CDR3, the DNA is TGTGCCAGCAGCTTATCTTCCCAAGAGACCCAGTACTTC. V usage is TRBV13 and J usage is TRBJ2-5; D not resolved. V lost 2 bases to trimming and J lost 1 base, with 5 bases between them. CDR3 length: 13 amino acids. Germline loops: CDR1 PRHDT, CDR2 FYEKMQ (reference sequence).

J is TRBJ2-7 and V is TRBV13; D may be TRBD2 (5 bases). CDR3 size: 16 residues. The ends were cut back, 5 bases at V and 0 bases at J, with 17 bases in the middle. From germline, CDR1 is PRHDT and CDR2 FYEKMQ (reference sequence). The CDR3 is CASSASIGGSSYEQYF. The CDR3 region has the DNA TGTGCCAGCAGCGCTTCCATAGGAGGCAGCTCCTACGAGCAGTACTTC.